What follows are 15 T cell receptor beta chains derived from one specimen sequenced in a study of blood T cell repertoires in COVID-19. Measured with immunoSEQ multiplex PCR; TCRdb has only the in-frame clones, and not every one. The sample lists about 440,000 clones; around 89% were seen once. Sequenced: peripheral blood. All receptors derive from a woman in her 30s with acute or convalescent COVID-19.

The J gene is TRBJ2-7, the V gene TRBV5-1; D is possibly TRBD1 (6 bases). The V end lost 4 bases, the J end lost 2 bases, and 16 bases lay between the germline ends. There are 15 residues in the CDR3. Germline V CDR1 and CDR2: SGHRS, YFSETQ. Here the CDR3 reads CASSRATGSAYEQYF. Here the CDR3 DNA reads TGCGCCAGCAGCCGGGCGACAGGCTCGGCCTACGAGCAGTACTTC.

This chain uses TRBV7-9 with TRBJ1-2; no clear D gene. V lost 6 bases and J lost 0, with 11 bases in between. Germline lookup yields CDR1 SEHNR and CDR2 FQNEAQ (reference sequence). This CDR3 has 14 amino acids. CDR3 in amino acids: CASSVGGTNYGYTF. Here the CDR3 DNA reads TGTGCCAGCAGTGTCGGAGGGACTAACTATGGCTACACCTTC.

This clone was observed at least ten times. The rearrangement links TRBV3-1 (or the pseudogene TRBV3-2) to TRBJ2-2; possibly TRBD2 for D (5 bases). The CDR3 covers 13 residues. Trimming removed 5 bases at V and 6 bases at J, with 10 bases between. Germline V gene lookup returns CDR1 LGHDT and CDR2 YNNKEL (reference sequence). CDR3 sequence: CASSMRESGELFF. CDR3 coding DNA: TGTGCCAGCAGCATGAGGGAGTCCGGGGAGCTGTTTTTT.

This sequence joins TRBV7-2 and TRBJ1-6, with no clear D. This CDR3 region has 13 residues. The germline CDR1 and CDR2 sequences are SGHTA and FQGNSA. The germline V and J ends were trimmed by 3 bases and 11 bases, with 11 bases remaining between them. The CDR3 sequence: CASSLRIGTPLHF. Written as DNA, the CDR3 is TGTGCCAGCAGCTTGCGAATCGGGACACCCCTCCACTTT.

V gene TRBV13 combines with J gene TRBJ2-5, with D hard to call. CDR1 is PRHDT and CDR2 is FYEKMQ in the germline V gene (reference sequence). The V end lost 1 base, the J end lost 3 bases, and 6 bases lay between the germline ends. This CDR3 spans 13 amino acids. The CDR3 nucleotides read TGTGCCAGCAGCTTAGCTACCAAAGAGACCCAGTACTTC. This translates into CASSLATKETQYF.

The chain has TRBV6-5 and TRBJ1-1; 7 bases line up with TRBD1. Per the germline V gene, CDR1 is MNHEY and CDR2 is SVGAGI. Trimming took 10 bases from V and 5 from J; bases not matched to a gene: 10. This CDR3 comprises 13 residues. The DNA for the CDR3 is TGTGCCACCCTGACAGGGAGGCGAACTGAAGCTTTCTTT. Translated, it gives CATLTGRRTEAFF.

The chain is built from TRBV24-1 and TRBJ2-1, with 10 bases fitting TRBD2. CDR3 length: 16 amino acids. Losses at the gene ends were 2 bases for V and 2 bases for J; bases not matched to a gene: 2. Germline loops: CDR1 KGHDR, CDR2 SFDVKD. CDR3 sequence (DNA): TGTGCCACCAGTGATTCGACTAGCGGGCCCTACAATGAGCAGTTCTTC. Translated: CATSDSTSGPYNEQFF.

The CDR3 reads CASSRAGRGEAFF. The DNA for the CDR3 is TGTGCCAGCAGCCGGGCGGGCAGGGGTGAAGCTTTCTTT. The rearrangement joins TRBV7-3 to TRBJ1-1, with a tentative D call TRBD1 (6 bases). Between the trimmed V and J ends, which lost 5 bases and 7 bases, there was a span of 14 bases. CDR3 length equals 13 residues. The germline CDR1 and CDR2 sequences are SGHTA and FQGTGA.

The rearrangement links TRBV28 to TRBJ2-5, with 7 bases that match TRBD1. This CDR3 has 17 residues. The V gene's germline CDR1 is MDHEN and CDR2 SYDVKM. The V segment lost 3 bases and the J segment 4 bases; nucleotides outside the gene matches: 14. CDR3: CASSLPLSTGTGETQYF. The DNA of the CDR3 is TGTGCCAGCAGTTTGCCCCTATCGACAGGGACGGGAGAGACCCAGTACTTC.

The genes are TRBV19 and TRBJ1-2, with D unresolved. The V gene lost 6 bases and the J gene lost 2 bases, with 7 bases spanning the gap. Looked up from germline, CDR1 is LNHDA and CDR2 is SQIVND (reference sequence). This CDR3 has 12 amino acids. The CDR3 DNA reads TGTGCCAGTAGGGGCAGAAACTATGGCTACACCTTC. Amino acids: CASRGRNYGYTF.

This clone has just one count. The chain carries TRBV5-5 and TRBJ2-1; perhaps TRBD1 as D (6 bases). CDR3 size: 13 residues. Germline assignment: CDR1 SGHKS and CDR2 YYEKEE (reference sequence). V gave up 4 bases and J gave up 5 bases, with 10 bases separating them. CDR3 in amino acids: CASSTGQDNEQFF. DNA of the CDR3: TGTGCCAGCAGCACGGGACAAGACAATGAGCAGTTCTTC. The full variable domain, with the rest looked up from reference TRBV5-5 and TRBJ2-1, is DAGVTQSPTHLIKTRGQQVTLRCSPISGHKSVSWYQQVLGQGPQFIFQYYEKEERGRGNFPDRFSARQFPNYSSELNVNALLLGDSALYLCASSTGQDNEQFFGPGTRLTVL.

The J gene is TRBJ2-7, the V gene TRBV5-4; TRBD2 matches at 15 bases. Germline V gives CDR1 SGHNT, CDR2 YYREEE (reference sequence). The CDR3 is made up of 15 amino acids. V shed 3 bases, J shed 5 bases, and the junction held 3 bases outside the gene matches. The CDR3 here is CASSWGTSGGNEQYF. CDR3 in DNA: TGTGCCAGCAGCTGGGGGACTAGCGGGGGGAACGAGCAGTACTTC.

The rearrangement links TRBV7-2 to TRBJ2-7, with TRBD1 identical over 8 bases. Germline lookup yields CDR1 SGHTA and CDR2 FQGNSA. CDR3 length: 12 residues. V gave up 8 bases and J gave up 3 bases; unmatched junction bases: 3. The CDR3 sequence: CASQQGVYEQYF. Here the CDR3 DNA reads TGTGCCAGCCAACAGGGGGTCTACGAGCAGTACTTC.

V usage is TRBV5-1 and J usage is TRBJ2-5; D perhaps matches TRBD2 (6 bases). V shed 3 bases and J shed 2 bases, with 14 bases lying between them. This CDR3 has 15 residues. CDR1 is SGHRS, CDR2 YFSETQ, per germline. The CDR3: CASSSDGGIQETQYF. Here the CDR3 DNA reads TGCGCCAGCAGCTCGGACGGAGGGATACAAGAGACCCAGTACTTC.

V usage is TRBV6-5 and J usage is TRBJ1-5; possible D gene TRBD1, 6 bases. The germline V and J ends were trimmed by 8 bases and 0 bases, with 14 bases remaining between them. Germline V CDR1 and CDR2: MNHEY, SVGAGI. The CDR3 totals 15 residues. Here the CDR3 DNA reads TGTGCCAGCCCATCATACAGGGATAGCAATCAGCCCCAGCATTTT. Amino acids: CASPSYRDSNQPQHF.